This T cell receptor (beta chain) derives from a study of neurological immune-mediated disorders. Regarding the study as a whole: In HTLV-1-associated myelopathy, TCR clonal expansion was greatest, whereas multiple sclerosis had the least, falling below healthy controls. Expanded clones shared no identical CDR3 amino acid sequences across subjects, which suggested private TCR-beta repertoires in all groups.

With 5 bases removed from V and 1 base from J, the gap between germline ends came to 14 bases. Germline CDR1 is SEHNR and CDR2 is FQNEAQ (reference sequence). The CDR3 covers 15 residues. This clonotype was counted at least ten times. Its antigen is unidentified. 2 million unsorted PBMCs were stored in RNAlater at -80 °C before RNA extraction. The cDNA came from 5'RACE with 10-nucleotide random UMIs. MiXCR, run by TCRdb on the 5' RACE reads, gives a single entry per CDR3 protein. The repertoire consists of around 20,000 distinct CDR3 sequences, with more than 9% occurring once and the leading ten covering roughly 21%.

Material for sequencing was PBMCs. The clonotype comes from a woman aged 55 to 70 with HTLV-1-associated myelopathy (HAM/TSP). The rearrangement links TRBV7-9 to TRBJ2-5, with no clear D. CDR3 nucleotides: TGTGCCAGCAGCCCCTGGAGCCAAGCCCAAGAGACCCAGTACTTC. Its protein product is CASSPWSQAQETQYF.